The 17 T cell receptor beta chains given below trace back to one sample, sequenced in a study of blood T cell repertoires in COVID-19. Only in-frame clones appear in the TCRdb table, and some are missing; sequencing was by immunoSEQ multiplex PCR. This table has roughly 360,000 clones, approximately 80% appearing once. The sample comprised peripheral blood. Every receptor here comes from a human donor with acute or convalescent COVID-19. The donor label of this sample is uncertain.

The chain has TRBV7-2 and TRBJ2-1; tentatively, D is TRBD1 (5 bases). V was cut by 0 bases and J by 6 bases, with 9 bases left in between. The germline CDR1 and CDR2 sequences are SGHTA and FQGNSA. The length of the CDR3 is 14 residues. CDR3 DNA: TGTGCCAGCAGCTTAGCAGGGGCGAGCAATGAGCAGTTCTTC. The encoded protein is CASSLAGASNEQFF.

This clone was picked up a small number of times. The CDR3 reads CASSLAAGYGYTF. CDR3 bases: TGTGCCAGCAGCTTAGCGGCGGGTTATGGCTACACCTTC. The V and J genes are TRBV7-8 and TRBJ1-2, with D unclear. The ends were cut back, 0 bases at V and 5 bases at J, with 7 bases in the middle. Looked up from germline, CDR1 is SGHVS and CDR2 is FQNEAQ. CDR3 length: 13 residues.

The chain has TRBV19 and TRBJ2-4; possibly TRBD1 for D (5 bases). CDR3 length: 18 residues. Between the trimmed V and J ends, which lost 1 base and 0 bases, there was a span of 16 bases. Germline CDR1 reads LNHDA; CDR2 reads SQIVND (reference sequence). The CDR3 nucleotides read TGTGCCAGTAGTATAGTGTTTCAGGACAATCTAGCCAAAAACATTCAGTACTTC. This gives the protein CASSIVFQDNLAKNIQYF.

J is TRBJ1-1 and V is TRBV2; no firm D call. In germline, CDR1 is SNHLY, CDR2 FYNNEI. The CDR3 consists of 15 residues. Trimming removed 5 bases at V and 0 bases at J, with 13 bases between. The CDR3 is CASSSHTTVNTEAFF. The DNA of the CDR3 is TGTGCCAGCAGTTCGCATACCACTGTGAACACTGAAGCTTTCTTT.

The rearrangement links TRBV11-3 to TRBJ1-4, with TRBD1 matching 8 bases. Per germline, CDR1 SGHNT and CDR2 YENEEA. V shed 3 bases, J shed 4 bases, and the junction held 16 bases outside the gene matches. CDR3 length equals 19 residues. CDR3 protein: CASSFQDRVPRDLNEKLFF. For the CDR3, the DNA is TGTGCCAGCAGCTTCCAGGACAGGGTCCCGCGAGATCTTAATGAAAAACTGTTTTTT.

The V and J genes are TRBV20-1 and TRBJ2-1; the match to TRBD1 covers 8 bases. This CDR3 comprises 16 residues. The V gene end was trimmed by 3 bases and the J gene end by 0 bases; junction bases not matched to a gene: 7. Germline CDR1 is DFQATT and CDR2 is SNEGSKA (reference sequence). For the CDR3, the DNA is TGCAGTGCTAGTAAGGCGGGGACAGGCTCCTACAATGAGCAGTTCTTC. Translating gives CSASKAGTGSYNEQFF.

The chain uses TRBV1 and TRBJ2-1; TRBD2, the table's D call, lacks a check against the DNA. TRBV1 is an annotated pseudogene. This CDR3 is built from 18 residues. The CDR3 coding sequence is TGCACCAGCAGCCGTGGGACTAGCGGACGGAGCTCCTACAATGAGCAGTTCTTC. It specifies CTSSRGTSGRSSYNEQFF.

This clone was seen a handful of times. CDR3 residues: CASSDRRRDTQYF. The CDR3 DNA is TGTGCCAGTAGTGACAGGAGGAGAGATACGCAGTATTTT. The gene calls are TRBV19 and TRBJ2-3; D perhaps matches TRBD1 (6 bases). Germline V gene data show CDR1 as LNHDA and CDR2 as SQIVND (reference sequence). CDR3 length: 13 amino acids. Trimming removed 5 bases at V and 5 bases at J, with 11 bases between.

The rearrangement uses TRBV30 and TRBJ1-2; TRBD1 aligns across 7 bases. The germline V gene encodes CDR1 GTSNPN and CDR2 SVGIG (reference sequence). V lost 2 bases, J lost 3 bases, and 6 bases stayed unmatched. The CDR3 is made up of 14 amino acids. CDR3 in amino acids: CAWSQQGPYYGYTF. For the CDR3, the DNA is TGTGCCTGGAGTCAACAGGGGCCTTACTATGGCTACACCTTC.

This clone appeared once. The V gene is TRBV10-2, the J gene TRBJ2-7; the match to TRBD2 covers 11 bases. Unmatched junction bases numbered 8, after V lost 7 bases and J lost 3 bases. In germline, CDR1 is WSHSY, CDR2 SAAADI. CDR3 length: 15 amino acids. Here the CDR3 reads CASTTLAGASYEQYF. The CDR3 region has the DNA TGCGCCAGCACTACACTAGCGGGGGCCAGCTACGAGCAGTACTTC.

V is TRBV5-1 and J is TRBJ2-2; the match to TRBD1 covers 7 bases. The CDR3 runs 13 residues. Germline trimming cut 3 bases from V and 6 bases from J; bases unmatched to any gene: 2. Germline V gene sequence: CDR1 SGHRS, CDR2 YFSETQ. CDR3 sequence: CASSSGQPGELFF. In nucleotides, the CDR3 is TGCGCCAGCAGCTCGGGACAGCCCGGGGAGCTGTTTTTT.

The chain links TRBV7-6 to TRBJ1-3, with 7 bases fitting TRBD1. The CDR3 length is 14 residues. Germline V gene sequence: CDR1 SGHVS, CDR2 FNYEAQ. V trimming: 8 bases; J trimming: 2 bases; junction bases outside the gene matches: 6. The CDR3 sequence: CASGDSLTGNTIYF. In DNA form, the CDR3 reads TGTGCCAGCGGGGACAGCCTAACTGGAAACACCATATATTTT.

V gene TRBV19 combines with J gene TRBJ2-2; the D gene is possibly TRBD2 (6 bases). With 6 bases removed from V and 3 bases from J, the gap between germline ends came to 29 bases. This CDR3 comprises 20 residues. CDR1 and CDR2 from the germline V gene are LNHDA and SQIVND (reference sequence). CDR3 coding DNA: TGTGCCAGTAGGGACCGGAGGGTCGGCGACGGGAAGTTTCACACCGGGGAGCTGTTTTTT. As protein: CASRDRRVGDGKFHTGELFF.

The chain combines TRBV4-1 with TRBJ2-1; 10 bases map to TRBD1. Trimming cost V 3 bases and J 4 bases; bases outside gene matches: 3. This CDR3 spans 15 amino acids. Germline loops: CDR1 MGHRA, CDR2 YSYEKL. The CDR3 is CASSHPGQGYNEQFF. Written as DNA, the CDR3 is TGCGCCAGCAGCCACCCGGGACAGGGGTACAATGAGCAGTTCTTC.

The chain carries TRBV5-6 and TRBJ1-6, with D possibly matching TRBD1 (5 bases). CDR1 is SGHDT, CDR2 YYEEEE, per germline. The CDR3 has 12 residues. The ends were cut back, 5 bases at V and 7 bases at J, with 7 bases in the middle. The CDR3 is CASREGNSPLHF. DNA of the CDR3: TGTGCCAGCAGGGAGGGGAATTCACCCCTCCACTTT.

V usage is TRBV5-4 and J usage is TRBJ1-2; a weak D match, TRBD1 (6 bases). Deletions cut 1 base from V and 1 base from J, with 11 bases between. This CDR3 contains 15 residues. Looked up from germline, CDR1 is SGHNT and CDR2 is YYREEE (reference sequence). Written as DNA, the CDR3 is TGTGCCAGCAGCTTGTTACAGGGACATAACTATGGCTACACCTTC. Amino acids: CASSLLQGHNYGYTF.

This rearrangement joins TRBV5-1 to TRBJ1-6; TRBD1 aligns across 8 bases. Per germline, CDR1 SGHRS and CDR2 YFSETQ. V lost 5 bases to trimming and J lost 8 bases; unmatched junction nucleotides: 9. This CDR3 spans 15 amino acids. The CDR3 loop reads CASRVSGQVDSPLHF. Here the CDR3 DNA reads TGCGCCAGCAGGGTCTCGGGACAGGTCGATTCACCCCTCCACTTT.